The rows below give T cell receptor beta chains drawn from one sample of a study of naive and memory T cell subsets. One entry per CDR3 protein results from TCRdb running MiXCR on the UMI-ligation and nested PCR reads. The table shows under 35,000 distinct CDR3 sequences, with about 11% occurring only once. The sample was effector memory CD4+ T cells from blood. The origin of the receptors is a human donor in good health. The CDR3 runs from the conserved cysteine through the conserved F or W. Each record gives: J gene, clone size, V gene, D gene, CDR3 protein, CDR3 DNA. The D gene is left open where the match is weak. Clone sizes are given selectively: once, few, many, or a class where the clone is expanded.

J gene: TRBJ2-3
clone size: many
V gene: TRBV19
D gene: .
CDR3 protein: CATGWGVKGDTQYF
CDR3 DNA: TGTGCCACTGGTTGGGGCGTTAAAGGAGATACGCAGTATTTT

J gene: TRBJ2-1
clone size: many
V gene: TRBV28
D gene: .
CDR3 protein: CASSLISSYGPEQFF
CDR3 DNA: TGTGCCAGCAGTTTAATTTCGTCTTACGGGCCTGAGCAGTTCTTC

J gene: TRBJ2-7
clone size: .
V gene: TRBV3-1
D gene: .
CDR3 protein: CASSQAADMAQYF
CDR3 DNA: TGTGCCAGCAGCCAAGCCGCCGATATGGCGCAGTACTTC

J gene: TRBJ2-7
clone size: .
V gene: TRBV11-3
D gene: .
CDR3 protein: CASSLAGWTARYEQYF
CDR3 DNA: TGTGCCAGCAGCTTAGCAGGTTGGACCGCCCGATACGAGCAGTACTTC

J gene: TRBJ2-1
clone size: .
V gene: TRBV11-3
D gene: TRBD1
CDR3 protein: CASSPTGQYYNEQFF
CDR3 DNA: TGTGCCAGCAGCCCGACAGGGCAATACTACAATGAGCAGTTCTTC

J gene: TRBJ2-3
clone size: .
V gene: TRBV7-9
D gene: TRBD2
CDR3 protein: CASSLDERGRADTQYF
CDR3 DNA: TGTGCCAGCAGCTTAGACGAACGCGGGAGGGCCGATACGCAGTATTTT

J gene: TRBJ2-1
clone size: many
V gene: TRBV6-2/TRBV6-3
D gene: TRBD1
CDR3 protein: CASSYADRNENKQFF
CDR3 DNA: TGTGCCAGCAGTTACGCGGACAGGAACGAAAATAAACAGTTCTTC

J gene: TRBJ2-2
clone size: .
V gene: TRBV20-1
D gene: .
CDR3 protein: CSARDRRTNTGELFF
CDR3 DNA: TGCAGTGCTAGAGACCGGCGGACGAACACCGGGGAGCTGTTTTTT

J gene: TRBJ1-4
clone size: .
V gene: TRBV20-1
D gene: .
CDR3 protein: CSARRGIATNEKLFF
CDR3 DNA: TGCAGTGCTAGGAGGGGGATTGCAACTAATGAAAAACTGTTTTTT

J gene: TRBJ1-2
clone size: .
V gene: TRBV20-1
D gene: .
CDR3 protein: CSARDNTKRATGYTF
CDR3 DNA: TGCAGTGCTAGAGATAACACAAAACGGGCCACTGGCTACACCTTC